The rows below give T cell receptor beta chains drawn from one sample of a study of shared clonotypes between healthy human individuals. The protocol was immunoSEQ multiplex PCR, while the TCRdb copy is restricted to in-frame clones and leaves out a portion. The sample has about 600,000 clones, more than 95% seen once; the top ten hold around 0.06%. Sample: naive CD4+ T cells sorted from blood. The source is a woman in her twenties or thirties in good health. The CDR3 runs from the conserved cysteine through the conserved F or W. Each record gives: CDR3 length, V gene, D gene, J gene, clone size, CDR3 protein, CDR3 DNA. The D gene is left open where the match is weak. Clone size is given for some rows only: seen once, a few or many times, or a class if the clone is expanded.

14	TRBV18	NA	TRBJ2-5	NA	CASSRDGRQETQYF	TGTGCCAGCTCACGCGATGGACGCCAAGAGACCCAGTACTTC
14	TRBV27	NA	TRBJ1-1	NA	CASGTTAMNTEAFF	TGTGCCAGCGGCACGACGGCAATGAACACTGAAGCTTTCTTT
14	TRBV10-3	NA	TRBJ1-5	NA	CAISEGPTGQPQHF	TGTGCCATCAGTGAGGGACCCACGGGACAGCCCCAGCATTTT
12	TRBV27	TRBD1	TRBJ2-7	NA	CASSRQGYEQYF	TGTGCCAGCAGCCGACAGGGGTACGAGCAGTACTTC
18	TRBV6-4	NA	TRBJ1-5	NA	CASSDFARLAPSNQPQHF	TGTGCCAGCAGTGACTTTGCCAGACTGGCCCCTAGCAATCAGCCCCAGCATTTT
14	TRBV2	TRBD2	TRBJ2-1	NA	CASSEVSGDNEQFF	TGTGCCAGCAGTGAAGTGAGCGGGGACAATGAGCAGTTCTTC
16	TRBV4-1	NA	TRBJ2-2	once	CASSQVRGSNTGELFF	TGCGCCAGCAGCCAAGTACGCGGGTCGAACACCGGGGAGCTGTTTTTT
14	TRBV7-9	NA	TRBJ2-5	NA	CASSLSPGTETQYF	TGTGCCAGCAGCTTATCCCCAGGGACAGAGACCCAGTACTTC
12	TRBV28	NA	TRBJ2-7	NA	CASSLSQREQYF	TGTGCCAGCAGTTTATCTCAAAGGGAGCAGTACTTC
17	TRBV5-1	NA	TRBJ2-5	NA	CASSLNGRHLVQETQYF	TGCGCCAGCAGCCTCAATGGAAGACACCTGGTCCAAGAGACCCAGTACTTC
15	TRBV28	NA	TRBJ1-1	NA	CASSRTGGGGTEAFF	TGTGCCAGCAGCCGTACTGGTGGGGGAGGAACTGAAGCTTTCTTT
14	TRBV4-1	NA	TRBJ1-5	NA	CASSQVYGDQPQHF	TGCGCCAGCAGCCAAGTATATGGGGATCAGCCCCAGCATTTT
13	TRBV6-1	NA	TRBJ2-3	NA	CASRYRWADTQYF	TGTGCCAGCAGGTACAGGTGGGCAGATACGCAGTATTTT
15	TRBV10-1	NA	TRBJ2-3	NA	CASSEIDGGTDTQYF	TGCGCCAGCAGTGAGATCGACGGAGGGACAGATACGCAGTATTTT
15	TRBV28	NA	TRBJ2-7	NA	CASIFNQGSSYEQYF	TGTGCCAGCATTTTTAATCAGGGTAGCTCCTACGAGCAGTACTTC
15	TRBV9	NA	TRBJ2-3	NA	CASSVVVRRGDTQYF	TGTGCCAGCAGCGTAGTTGTGCGGAGGGGGGATACGCAGTATTTT
14	TRBV11-2	NA	TRBJ2-5	once	CVSSLGQNQETQYF	TGTGTCAGCAGCTTAGGACAGAACCAAGAGACCCAGTACTTC
13	TRBV5-4	NA	TRBJ1-5	NA	CASSIQGGQPQHF	TGTGCCAGCAGCATACAGGGTGGCCAGCCCCAGCATTTT
13	TRBV5-4	NA	TRBJ2-7	NA	CASSPSAGYEQYF	TGTGCCAGCAGCCCCAGTGCGGGCTACGAGCAGTACTTC
11	TRBV19	NA	TRBJ1-1	NA	CASSIGTEAFF	TGTGCCAGTAGTATTGGCACTGAAGCTTTCTTT
16	TRBV28	NA	TRBJ1-1	NA	CASSLIPQTRTTEAFF	TGTGCCAGCAGTTTAATACCACAAACTCGAACGACTGAAGCTTTCTTT
13	TRBV7-7	NA	TRBJ2-7	NA	CASSLVLVYEQYF	TGTGCCAGCAGCTTAGTACTGGTCTACGAGCAGTACTTC
14	TRBV25-1	TRBD1	TRBJ1-4	NA	CASRPGQGGEKLFF	TGTGCCAGCAGACCGGGACAGGGAGGAGAAAAACTGTTTTTT
13	TRBV29-1	NA	TRBJ1-3	few	CSVSTAIGNTIYF	TGCAGCGTCTCGACTGCGATTGGAAACACCATATATTTT
13	TRBV27	NA	TRBJ2-7	NA	CASSLQGKYEQYF	TGTGCCAGCAGTTTACAGGGGAAATACGAGCAGTACTTC
15	TRBV11-2	TRBD2	TRBJ2-7	once	CASSFQLAGPYEQYF	TGTGCCAGCAGCTTTCAACTAGCGGGGCCCTACGAGCAGTACTTC
11	TRBV20-1	NA	TRBJ1-4	NA	CSARGEEKLFF	TGCAGTGCTAGAGGAGAAGAAAAACTGTTTTTT
13	TRBV2	TRBD2	TRBJ2-1	NA	CASRTSGIGEQFF	TGTGCCAGCAGGACTAGCGGGATTGGGGAGCAGTTCTTC
12	TRBV19	NA	TRBJ1-2	NA	CASSEDSYGYTF	TGTGCCAGTAGTGAGGACAGCTATGGCTACACCTTC
15	TRBV5-8	TRBD1	TRBJ1-4	NA	CASSLVVGGGEKLFF	TGTGCCAGCAGCTTGGTTGTAGGGGGCGGCGAAAAACTGTTTTTT
15	TRBV27	NA	TRBJ1-6	NA	CASSSGRSYNSPLHF	TGTGCCAGCAGTTCCGGACGGAGTTATAATTCACCCCTCCACTTT
12	TRBV29-1	NA	TRBJ2-5	NA	CSVGSGGETQYF	TGCAGCGTTGGCTCCGGGGGAGAGACCCAGTACTTC
12	TRBV27	NA	TRBJ2-5	NA	CASSLGQETQYF	TGTGCCAGCAGTTTGGGGCAAGAGACCCAGTACTTC
13	TRBV19	NA	TRBJ1-2	NA	CASSTTVNYGYTF	TGTGCCAGTAGTACCACAGTTAACTATGGCTACACCTTC
14	TRBV29-1	NA	TRBJ2-5	NA	CSVDGGAGRETQYF	TGCAGCGTGGACGGTGGGGCAGGGAGAGAGACCCAGTACTTC
14	TRBV5-4	NA	TRBJ2-3	NA	CASTKGQSTDTQYF	TGTGCCAGCACTAAAGGACAGTCCACAGATACGCAGTATTTT
15	TRBV5-1	TRBD1	TRBJ1-2	once	CASSLPGQGNYGYTF	TGCGCCAGCAGCTTGCCAGGACAGGGAAACTATGGCTACACCTTC
13	TRBV28	NA	TRBJ1-4	NA	CAIARVANEKLFF	TGTGCCATAGCAAGGGTGGCTAATGAAAAACTGTTTTTT
16	TRBV6-5	TRBD2	TRBJ2-1	NA	CASSSVSGSSYNEQFF	TGTGCCAGCAGTTCCGTGAGCGGGAGCTCCTACAATGAGCAGTTCTTC
13	TRBV30	NA	TRBJ2-7	NA	CAWSVQGAYEQYF	TGTGCCTGGAGTGTACAGGGTGCCTACGAGCAGTACTTC
13	TRBV28	NA	TRBJ1-1	NA	CASSFHGNTEAFF	TGTGCCAGCAGTTTCCACGGGAACACTGAAGCTTTCTTT